This T cell receptor beta chain was sequenced in a study of tumor-infiltrating lymphocytes in primary liver carcinoma. About the research overall: About 3.5 to 7.5 million productive TCRbeta reads were obtained from the samples, with similar numbers across tissue types.

The table lists this clonotype with a count of one. From approximately 500 ng total RNA, TCR beta cDNA was generated with a primer in the constant region. Three-round nested multiplex PCR performed with slightly modified ARM-PCR produced the TCR beta libraries. The study ran its first two PCR rounds for roughly 10 cycles each, using TRBV1-TRBV30 forward primers and a C-beta reverse primer. TCRdb reanalysed the multiplex PCR reads using MiXCR and keeps one entry per CDR3 protein. The table records 100,000 to 150,000 distinct CDR3 sequences, 64% of them present only once. This CDR3 contains 11 residues. Germline V CDR1 and CDR2: SGHTA, FQGNSA. Trimming stripped 0 bases from V and 13 bases from J, with 7 bases between. Co-extraction yielded RNA and DNA from around 20-30 mg of unsorted bulk tissue. Patients were treatment-naive with chronic HBV infection.

The sequenced sample was liver tumor tissue from sampling region 3. Subset defined: tumor region T3, left-lateral pole. This TCR was sampled from a woman aged 55-75 years with primary liver carcinoma and hepatitis B virus infection. This chain links TRBV7-2 with TRBJ2-1, with no clear D. CDR3 region: CASSLAIGQFF. The CDR3 DNA sequence: TGTGCCAGCAGCTTAGCAATTGGACAGTTCTTC.